What follows are 2 T cell receptor beta chains derived from one specimen sequenced in a study of Ad26.COV2.S vaccination and SARS-CoV-2 variants. Assay: immunoSEQ multiplex PCR; the TCRdb copy retains only in-frame clones and omits some. The table lists roughly 380,000 clones, 80% to 90% of them singletons. As for treatment: some 20 received Ad26.COV2.S at low or high dose, single or two shots; 5 received placebo; per-sample allocation not given. Sampling took place 63 days after the first vaccine or placebo injection. Sample: peripheral blood, taken in a trial of Ad26.COV2.S vaccine versus placebo. The receptors stem from a person aged 18-65 years who received the Ad26.COV2.S COVID-19 vaccine or a placebo.

This clone occurred once. The sample carries other DNA sequences with the same CDR3. The J gene is TRBJ1-1, the V gene TRBV5-6, with D hard to call. The CDR3 contains 13 residues. The V and J ends lost 2 bases and 0 bases respectively, with 5 bases between them. The germline CDR1 and CDR2 sequences are SGHDT and YYEEEE. CDR3 sequence: CASSLTMNTEAFF. The CDR3 DNA is TGTGCCAGCAGCTTAACGATGAACACTGAAGCTTTCTTT.

This clone appeared a single time. The chain uses TRBV12-5 and TRBJ2-7; weak D call: TRBD2 (5 bases). With 0 bases removed from V and 4 bases from J, the gap between germline ends came to 10 bases. Germline assignment: CDR1 LGHNT and CDR2 FRNRAP. CDR3 length equals 14 residues. CDR3 nucleotides: TGTGCTAGTGGTTTGGTCCCCGCGGGTTACGAGCAGTACTTC. This sequence encodes CASGLVPAGYEQYF.